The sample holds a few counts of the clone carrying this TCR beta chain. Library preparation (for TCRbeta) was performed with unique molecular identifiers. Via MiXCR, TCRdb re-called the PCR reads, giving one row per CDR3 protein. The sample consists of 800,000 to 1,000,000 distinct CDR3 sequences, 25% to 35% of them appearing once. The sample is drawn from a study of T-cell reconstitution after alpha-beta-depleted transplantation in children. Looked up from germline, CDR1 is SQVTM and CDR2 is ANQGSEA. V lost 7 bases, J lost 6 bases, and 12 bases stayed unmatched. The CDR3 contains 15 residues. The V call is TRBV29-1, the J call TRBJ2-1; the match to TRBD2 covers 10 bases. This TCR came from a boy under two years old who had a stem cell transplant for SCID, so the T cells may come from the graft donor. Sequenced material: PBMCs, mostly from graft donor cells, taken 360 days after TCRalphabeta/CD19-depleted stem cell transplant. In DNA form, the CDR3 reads TGCAGCGCCAGAGCGGGGGGGCCCCCATTCAATGAGCAGTTCTTC. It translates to CSARAGGPPFNEQFF.